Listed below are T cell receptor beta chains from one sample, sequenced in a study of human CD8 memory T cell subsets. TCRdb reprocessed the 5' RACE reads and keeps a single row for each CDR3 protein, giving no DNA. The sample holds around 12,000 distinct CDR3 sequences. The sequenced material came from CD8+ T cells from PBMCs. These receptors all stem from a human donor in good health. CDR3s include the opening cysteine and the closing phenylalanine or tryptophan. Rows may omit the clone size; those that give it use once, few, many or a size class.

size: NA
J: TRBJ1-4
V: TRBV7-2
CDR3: CASSLTPQGATEKLFF

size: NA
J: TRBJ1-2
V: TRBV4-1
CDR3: CASSQGDYGYTF

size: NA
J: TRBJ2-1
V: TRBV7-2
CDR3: CASSLAGLAVNEQFF

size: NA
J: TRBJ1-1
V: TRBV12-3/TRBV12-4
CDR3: CASKGPMNTEAFF

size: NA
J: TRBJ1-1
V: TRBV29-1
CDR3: CSVTRTGRDTEAFF

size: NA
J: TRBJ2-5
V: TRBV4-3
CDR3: CASSQDPTSGVQETQYF

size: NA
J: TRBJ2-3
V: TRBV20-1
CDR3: CSARDLSGTDTQYF

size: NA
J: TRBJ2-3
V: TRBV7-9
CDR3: CASGREGQSDTQYF

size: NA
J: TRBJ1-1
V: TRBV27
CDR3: CASREQGSSTEAFF

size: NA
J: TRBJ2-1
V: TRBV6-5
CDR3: CASSLQGRNEQFF

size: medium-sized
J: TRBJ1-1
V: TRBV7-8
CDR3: CASTRTPTGPEAFF

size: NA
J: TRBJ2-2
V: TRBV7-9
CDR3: CASSDTQGGTGELFF

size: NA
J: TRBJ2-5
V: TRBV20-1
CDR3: CSARTPDRGERGETQYF

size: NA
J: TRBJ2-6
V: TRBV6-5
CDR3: CASSLTSSGANVLTF

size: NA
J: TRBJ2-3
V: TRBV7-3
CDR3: CASSSSGGTDTQYF

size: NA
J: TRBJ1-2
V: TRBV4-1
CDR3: CASSQDKGGYGYTF

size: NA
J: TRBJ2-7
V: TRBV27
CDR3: CASSSGQYEQYF

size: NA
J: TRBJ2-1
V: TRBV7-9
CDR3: CASSPSTLTTRGDEQFF

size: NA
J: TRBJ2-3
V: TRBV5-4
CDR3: CASSYEGGSTDTQYF

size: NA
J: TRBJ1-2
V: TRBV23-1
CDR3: CASSQSHSRGSGNYGYTF

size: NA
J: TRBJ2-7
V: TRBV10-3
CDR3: CAISESEETVSYEQYF

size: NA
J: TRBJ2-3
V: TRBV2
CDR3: CASSESTATDTQYF

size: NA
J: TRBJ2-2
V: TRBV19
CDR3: CASSEPGLASGELFF

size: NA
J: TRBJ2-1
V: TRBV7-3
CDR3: CASSLDYSGNEQFF

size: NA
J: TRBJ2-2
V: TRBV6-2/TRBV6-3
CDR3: CASSPRELREGRNGELFF